This passage covers 10 T cell receptor beta chains from one sample sequenced in a study of T cells in Graves' hyperthyroidism and ophthalmopathy. RNA transcripts served as the template for amplifying TCR beta CDR3 regions. First-round RT-PCR of the TCR CDR3 relied on the HTBI primer set. TCRdb re-called the multiplex PCR reads through MiXCR, storing one row per CDR3 protein. Here the sample spans around 250,000 distinct CDR3 sequences, approximately 25% being singletons. Input material: blood. The receptors come from a middle-aged woman with Graves' ophthalmopathy.

The sample holds many counts of this clonotype. This rearrangement joins TRBV28 to TRBJ2-2; D ambiguous. Trimming pared 3 bases from V and 1 base from J, leaving 9 bases between. The CDR3 loop spans 15 amino acids. Germline CDR1 MDHEN, CDR2 SYDVKM. The CDR3 here is CASSFLLLNTGELFF. In DNA, the CDR3 is TGTGCCAGCAGTTTTCTACTTTTGAACACCGGGGAGCTGTTTTTT.

This clonotype was detected many times. This rearrangement joins TRBV5-1 to TRBJ2-7; D possibly uses TRBD1 or TRBD2 (5 bases each). The CDR3 consists of 14 residues. In germline, CDR1 is SGHRS, CDR2 YFSETQ. Trimming removed 4 bases at V and 6 bases at J, with 17 bases between. The CDR3 loop is CASSVGAPGTEQYF. The CDR3 DNA follows: TGCGCCAGCAGCGTCGGCGCACCAGGGACCGAGCAGTACTTC.

The V and J genes are TRBV2 and TRBJ1-2; D ambiguous. V was clipped by 4 bases and J by 3 bases, with 15 bases between them. This CDR3 spans 15 amino acids. Germline-derived CDR1 and CDR2 are SNHLY and FYNNEI. CDR3 in DNA: TGTGCCAGCAGTGTAGTAGGAGGGTACGACTATGGCTACACCTTC. It translates to CASSVVGGYDYGYTF.

The J gene is TRBJ1-2, the V gene TRBV6-2 or TRBV6-3; D is uncertain. V was trimmed by 0 bases and J by 8 bases, leaving 10 bases between them. The CDR3 runs to 13 residues. Germline assignment: CDR1 MNHEY and CDR2 SVGEGT. The CDR3 DNA sequence: TGTGCCAGCAGTTACTCGACGGTCCGGGGCTACACCTTC. The encoded protein is CASSYSTVRGYTF.

This clonotype was seen a handful of times. The chain is built from TRBV7-8 and TRBJ2-5; D is possibly TRBD1 or TRBD2 (5 bases each). The CDR3 has 14 amino acids. V was trimmed by 5 bases and J by 9 bases, leaving 19 bases between them. Germline V lookup: CDR1 SGHVS, CDR2 FQNEAQ. The CDR3 loop is CASSPRDPGTAQYF. In nucleotides, the CDR3 is TGTGCCAGCAGCCCAAGGGACCCAGGAACGGCCCAGTACTTC.

Ten or more counts support this clonotype. The V gene is TRBV28, the J gene TRBJ1-2; D is ambiguous. The germline V gene encodes CDR1 MDHEN and CDR2 SYDVKM. This CDR3 is 14 amino acids long. The V end lost 5 bases, the J end lost 1 base, and 11 bases lay between the germline ends. CDR3 protein: CASSEGTGNYGYTF. In DNA form, the CDR3 reads TGTGCCAGCAGTGAGGGCACGGGTAACTATGGCTACACCTTC.

This clonotype was counted ten times or more. V gene TRBV10-3 combines with J gene TRBJ2-2, with D unresolved. This CDR3 region has 14 residues. Per the germline V gene, CDR1 is ENHRY and CDR2 is SYGVKD. The V end lost 8 bases, the J end lost 0 bases, and 10 bases lay between the germline ends. The CDR3: CAIRKGTNTGELFF. CDR3 coding DNA: TGTGCCATCCGGAAGGGCACGAACACCGGGGAGCTGTTTTTT.

At least ten counts were recorded for this clonotype. The J gene is TRBJ2-5, the V gene TRBV20-1; D might be TRBD1 (7 bases). With 1 base removed from V and 5 bases from J, the gap between germline ends came to 23 bases. This CDR3 contains 17 residues. Per germline, CDR1 DFQATT and CDR2 SNEGSKA (reference sequence). Here the CDR3 reads CSARGEPSGGRGETQYF. The CDR3 DNA reads as TGCAGTGCTAGAGGAGAGCCATCAGGGGGGAGAGGGGAGACCCAGTACTTC.

The V and J genes are TRBV6-1 and TRBJ1-2; TRBD1 matches at 9 bases. The V and J ends lost 6 bases and 5 bases, in that order; junction bases with no gene match: 10. The CDR3 is 15 amino acids. Germline V gives CDR1 MNHNS, CDR2 SASEGT. CDR3 amino acids: CASRPSLTGGYGYTF. The CDR3 DNA reads TGTGCCAGCAGACCGAGCTTGACAGGGGGGTATGGCTACACCTTC.

This clonotype was seen more than once but under ten times. The chain is built from TRBV12-3 or TRBV12-4 and TRBJ2-5; 9 nucleotides align to TRBD1. The CDR3 contains 13 residues. V lost 6 bases and J lost 4; bases outside the gene matches: 3. CDR3 protein: CASRDRGLETQYF. The CDR3 nucleotides are TGTGCCAGCAGGGACAGGGGATTAGAGACCCAGTACTTC.